What follows are 7 T cell receptor beta chains derived from one specimen sequenced in a study of CD8+ T cells in alopecia areata. Sequencing used cDNA as its template, made by extracting RNA and reverse transcribing it. Profiling relied on immunoSEQ multiplex PCR, and the TCRdb table lists in-frame clones only, not all of them. The sample has around 13,000 clones; approximately 71% are singletons. Treatment indicated: oral pan-JAK inhibitor, 5-10 mg twice daily. Peripheral blood and lesional scalp punch biopsies came from alopecia areata patients. Sequences were derived from skin, sampled at week 4, from a patient treated with tofacitinib. These receptors came from a human donor with alopecia areata.

The chain couples TRBV7-2 to TRBJ2-6; TRBD2 might be the D (6 bases). The V end was cut by 1 base, the J end by 4 bases, with 11 bases between. CDR1 and CDR2 (germline): SGHTA, FQGNSA. This CDR3 has 16 amino acids. Here the CDR3 reads CASSLGGTPGANVLTF. The CDR3 DNA sequence: TGTGCCAGCAGCTTAGGGGGGACTCCCGGGGCCAACGTCCTGACTTTC.

This chain connects TRBV5-6 to TRBJ2-2; 9 bases line up with TRBD2. From germline, CDR1 is SGHDT and CDR2 YYEEEE. The CDR3 is 15 residues long. The V and J ends lost 4 bases and 1 base, in that order; junction bases with no gene match: 2. CDR3 residues: CASSAGGKNTGELFF. CDR3 bases: TGTGCCAGCAGCGCGGGGGGGAAGAACACCGGGGAGCTGTTTTTT. Full variable domain (rest looked up from reference TRBV5-6 and TRBJ2-2): DAGVTQSPTHLIKTRGQQVTLRCSPKSGHDTVSWYQQALGQGPQFIFQYYEEEERQRGNFPDRFSGHQFPNYSSELNVNALLLGDSALYLCASSAGGKNTGELFFGEGSRLTVL.

The chain recombines TRBV6-5 with TRBJ2-7, with 7 bases fitting TRBD1. This CDR3 is built from 16 residues. Germline CDR1 and CDR2: MNHEY and SVGAGI. V was pared by 0 bases and J by 6 bases, with 11 bases of the junction left unmatched. Here the CDR3 reads CASSYSDRARGSEQYF. CDR3 bases: TGTGCCAGCAGTTACTCTGACAGGGCCCGTGGTAGCGAGCAGTACTTC.

The chain is built from TRBV16 and TRBJ1-1; D is unresolved. V was trimmed by 7 bases and J by 5 bases, leaving 11 bases between them. The CDR3 has 12 residues. In germline, CDR1 is KGHSY, CDR2 FQNENV. The CDR3 protein is CASTPGRTEAFF. The DNA for the CDR3 is TGTGCCAGCACCCCGGGGAGGACTGAAGCTTTCTTT. The full variable domain, its missing parts supplied by reference TRBV16 and TRBJ1-1, is GEEVAQTPKHLVRGEGQKAKLYCAPIKGHSYVFWYQQVLKNEFKFLISFQNENVFDETGMPKERFSAKCLPNSPCSLEIQATKLEDSAVYFCASTPGRTEAFFGQGTRLTVV.

The V call is TRBV11-2, the J call TRBJ2-7; 12 nucleotides align to TRBD2. CDR3 size: 15 residues. The germline V gene has CDR1 SGHAT and CDR2 FQNNGV. V shed 5 bases, J shed 5 bases, and the junction held 7 bases outside the gene matches. In DNA, the CDR3 is TGTGCCAGCAGCCAGACTAGCGGGGGATTCAACGAGCAGTACTTC. It translates to CASSQTSGGFNEQYF.

J is TRBJ2-2 and V is TRBV29-1; D is perhaps TRBD2 (5 bases). V lost 3 bases and J 7 bases, leaving 15 bases between the germline ends. This CDR3 is 14 amino acids long. The V gene's germline CDR1 is SQVTM and CDR2 ANQGSEA. The CDR3 is CSVEEPGFGGELFF. The CDR3 bases are TGCAGCGTTGAGGAACCGGGATTCGGCGGGGAGCTGTTTTTT.

The genes are TRBV7-9 and TRBJ1-2; D is unresolved. Germline CDR1 reads SEHNR; CDR2 reads FQNEAQ (reference sequence). The length of the CDR3 is 12 residues. V dropped 5 bases and J dropped 3 bases, with 7 bases sitting between them. CDR3 sequence: CASSAADYGYTF. The CDR3 coding sequence is TGTGCCAGCAGCGCGGCAGACTATGGCTACACCTTC.